This paragraph reports one T cell receptor (beta chain). This entry comes from a study of blood T cell repertoires in COVID-19. Looking at the study overall: The United States, Italy and Spain supplied acute and convalescent COVID-19 samples. Nucleic acid was either cDNA or gDNA, and it came from T cells, B-cell-depleted T cells, or PBMCs.

In the original analysis: Quantification of nucleated cells was approximated via reference gene primer amplification. Sequencing was performed with immunoSEQ multiplex PCR; in TCRdb, only in-frame clones are kept and a portion is missing. The DNA gave D and trimming, while V, J and clone size come from that table. The table lists 250,000 or so clones, approximately 85% of them singletons. Germline V lookup: CDR1 SGHDT, CDR2 YYEEEE. This CDR3 has 14 residues. Deletions cut 0 bases from V and 13 bases from J, with 14 bases between. This rearrangement joins TRBV5-6 to TRBJ1-6; D uncertain. Sample: peripheral blood. The sequence derives from a man over 45 with acute or convalescent COVID-19. This CDR3 is CASSLGRRSAPLHF. The DNA for the CDR3 is TGTGCCAGCAGCTTGGGTCGCAGGTCCGCGCCCCTCCACTTT.